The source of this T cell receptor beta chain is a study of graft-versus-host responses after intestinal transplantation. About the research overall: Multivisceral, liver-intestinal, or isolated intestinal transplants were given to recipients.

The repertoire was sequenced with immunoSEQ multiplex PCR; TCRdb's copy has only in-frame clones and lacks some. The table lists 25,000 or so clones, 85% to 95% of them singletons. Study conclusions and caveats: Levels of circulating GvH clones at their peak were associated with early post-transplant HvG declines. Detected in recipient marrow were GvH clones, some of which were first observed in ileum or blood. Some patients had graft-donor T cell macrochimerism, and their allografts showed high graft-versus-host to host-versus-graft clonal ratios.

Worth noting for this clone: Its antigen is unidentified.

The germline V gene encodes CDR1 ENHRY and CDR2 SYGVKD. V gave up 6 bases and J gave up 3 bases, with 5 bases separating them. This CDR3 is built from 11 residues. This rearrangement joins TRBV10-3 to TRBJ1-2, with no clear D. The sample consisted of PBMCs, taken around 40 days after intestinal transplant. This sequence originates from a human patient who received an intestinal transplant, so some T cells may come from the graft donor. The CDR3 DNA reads TGTGCCATCAGAGCCTACTATGGCTACACCTTC. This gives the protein CAIRAYYGYTF.